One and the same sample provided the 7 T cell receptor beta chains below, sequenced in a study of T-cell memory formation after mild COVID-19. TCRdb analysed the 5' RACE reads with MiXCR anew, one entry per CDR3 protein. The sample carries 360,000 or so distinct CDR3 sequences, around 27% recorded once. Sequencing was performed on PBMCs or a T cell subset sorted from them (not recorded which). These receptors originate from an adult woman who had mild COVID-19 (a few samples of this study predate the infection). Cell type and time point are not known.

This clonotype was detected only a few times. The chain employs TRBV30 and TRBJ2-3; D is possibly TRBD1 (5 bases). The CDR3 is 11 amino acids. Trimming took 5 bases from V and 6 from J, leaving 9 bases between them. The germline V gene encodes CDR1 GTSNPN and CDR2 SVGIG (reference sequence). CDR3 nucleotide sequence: TGTGCCTGGTCCTCAGGGGATACGCAGTATTTT. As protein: CAWSSGDTQYF. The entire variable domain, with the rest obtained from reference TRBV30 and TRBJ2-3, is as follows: SQTIHQWPATLVQPVGSPLSLECTVEGTSNPNLYWYRQAAGRGLQLLFYSVGIGQISSEVPQNLSASRPQDRQFILSSKKLLLSDSGFYLCAWSSGDTQYFGPGTRLTVL.

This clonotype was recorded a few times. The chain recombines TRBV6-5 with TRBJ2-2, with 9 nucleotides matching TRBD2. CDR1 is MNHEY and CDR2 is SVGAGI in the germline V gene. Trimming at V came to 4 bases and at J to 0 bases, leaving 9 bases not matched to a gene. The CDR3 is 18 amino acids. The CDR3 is CASSSRGGAGANTGELFF. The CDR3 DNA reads TGTGCCAGCAGTTCTCGCGGGGGGGCGGGTGCGAACACCGGGGAGCTGTTTTTT.

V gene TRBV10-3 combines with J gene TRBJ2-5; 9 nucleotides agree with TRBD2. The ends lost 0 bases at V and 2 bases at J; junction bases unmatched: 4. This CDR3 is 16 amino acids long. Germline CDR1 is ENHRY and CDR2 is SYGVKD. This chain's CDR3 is CAISESLAGEQETQYF. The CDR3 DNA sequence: TGTGCCATCAGTGAGTCGTTAGCGGGAGAACAAGAGACCCAGTACTTC.

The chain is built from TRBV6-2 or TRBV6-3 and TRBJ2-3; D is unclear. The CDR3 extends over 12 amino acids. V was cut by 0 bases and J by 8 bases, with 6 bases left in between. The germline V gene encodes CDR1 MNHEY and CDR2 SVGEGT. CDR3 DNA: TGTGCCAGCAGTTACTCGCTAGGTACGCAGTATTTT. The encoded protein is CASSYSLGTQYF.

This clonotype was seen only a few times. This chain's CDR3 is CASSQDRFYNEQFF. The CDR3 DNA sequence: TGTGCCAGCAGCCAAGATCGCTTCTACAATGAGCAGTTCTTC. The chain couples TRBV3-1 to TRBJ2-1, with unresolved D. V lost 0 bases, J lost 3 bases, and 6 bases lay in between. CDR1 and CDR2 from the germline V gene are LGHDT and YNNKEL (reference sequence). The CDR3 totals 14 residues.

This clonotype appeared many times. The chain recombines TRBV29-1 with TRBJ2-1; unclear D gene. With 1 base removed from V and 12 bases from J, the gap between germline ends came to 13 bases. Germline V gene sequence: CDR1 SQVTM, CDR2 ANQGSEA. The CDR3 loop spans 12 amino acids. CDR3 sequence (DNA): TGCAGCGTTGAAGCCTTTACCCTGGGGCAGTTCTTC. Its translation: CSVEAFTLGQFF.

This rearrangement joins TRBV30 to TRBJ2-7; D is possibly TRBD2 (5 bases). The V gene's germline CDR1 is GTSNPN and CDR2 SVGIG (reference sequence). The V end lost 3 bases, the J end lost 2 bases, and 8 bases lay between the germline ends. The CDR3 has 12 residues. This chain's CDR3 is CAWRDLAYEQYF. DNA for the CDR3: TGTGCCTGGAGGGACTTGGCCTACGAGCAGTACTTC.